Listed here are 23 T cell receptor beta chains from one sample, sequenced in a study of T-cell reconstitution after alpha-beta-depleted transplantation in children. The TCRbeta library was prepared with unique molecular identifiers. TCRdb ran MiXCR on the PCR reads and lists one entry per CDR3 protein. The profile shows 300,000 to 350,000 distinct CDR3 sequences, under 20% of them singletons. This material consisted of PBMCs, mostly from graft donor cells, taken 360 days after TCRalphabeta/CD19-depleted stem cell transplant. The receptors were sampled from a male patient between 2 and 10 years old who had a stem cell transplant for acute lymphoblastic leukemia, so the T cells may come from the graft donor.

This clonotype has only a few counts. The CDR3 coding sequence is TGTGCCAGCAGTCCCCGGGTTAGCGCTATACCCAACTACGAGCAGTACTTC. It translates to CASSPRVSAIPNYEQYF. The chain employs TRBV6-1 and TRBJ2-7, with a weak D call TRBD2 (5 bases). Germline V lookup: CDR1 MNHNS, CDR2 SASEGT. There are 17 residues in the CDR3. V lost 5 bases, J lost 3 bases, and 23 bases lay in between.

V usage is TRBV27 and J usage is TRBJ2-5; TRBD2 aligns across 11 bases. The CDR3 has 15 residues. Germline CDR1 MNHEY, CDR2 SMNVEV (reference sequence). With 8 bases clipped from V and 3 bases from J, the junction kept 8 bases outside the gene matches. The CDR3 coding sequence is TGTGCCAGCCGGGCCGGGACTAGCGGAAAAGAGACCCAGTACTTC. Translation gives CASRAGTSGKETQYF.

The rearrangement uses TRBV20-1 and TRBJ2-1; D is ambiguous. Per germline, CDR1 DFQATT and CDR2 SNEGSKA (reference sequence). V shed 3 bases and J shed 6 bases, with 15 bases lying between them. The CDR3 runs 14 residues. The DNA of the CDR3 is TGCAGTGCTAGTTGGATGTTTAGTGGCAATGAGCAGTTCTTC. Translation gives CSASWMFSGNEQFF.

In this sample, this clonotype turned up many times. J is TRBJ2-7 and V is TRBV28; TRBD2 matches at 12 bases. Germline trimming cut 5 bases from V and 0 bases from J; bases unmatched to any gene: 5. Germline-derived CDR1 and CDR2 are MDHEN and SYDVKM. The CDR3 length is 16 residues. The CDR3 DNA follows: TGTGCCAGCAGTCCACTAGCGGGAGGCGTCTCCTACGAGCAGTACTTC. This translates into CASSPLAGGVSYEQYF.

This clonotype appeared a few times. The V and J genes are TRBV29-1 and TRBJ2-1; 15 nucleotides match TRBD2. The CDR3 totals 17 residues. V gave up 4 bases and J gave up 3 bases; unmatched junction bases: 7. Looked up from germline, CDR1 is SQVTM and CDR2 is ANQGSEA. The CDR3 spells CSVVGLAGGPGYNEQFF. The CDR3 nucleotides read TGCAGCGTTGTAGGACTAGCGGGAGGGCCAGGCTACAATGAGCAGTTCTTC.

This chain connects TRBV12-3 or TRBV12-4 to TRBJ2-3, with D perhaps TRBD2 (5 bases). The length of the CDR3 is 14 residues. Trimming took off 8 bases at V and 6 bases at J, with 18 bases between the two ends. CDR3 nucleotide sequence: TGTGCCAGCTCAGCCGGGATCCCGGTGGATACGCAGTATTTT. This encodes CASSAGIPVDTQYF.

The chain is built from TRBV7-6 and TRBJ2-1, with 9 bases matching TRBD2. Germline V lookup: CDR1 SGHVS, CDR2 FNYEAQ. The V gene end was trimmed by 8 bases and the J gene end by 6 bases; junction bases not matched to a gene: 8. The CDR3 spans 14 residues. CDR3 in DNA: TGTGCCAGCGGACCGACTAGCGGATTCAATGAGCAGTTCTTC. Its protein is CASGPTSGFNEQFF.

This rearrangement joins TRBV20-1 to TRBJ1-5; 8 positions match TRBD1. The J segment lost 0 bases and the V segment lost 4 bases, leaving 5 bases of the junction unmatched. CDR3 length: 15 residues. From germline, CDR1 is DFQATT and CDR2 SNEGSKA (reference sequence). The CDR3 DNA follows: TGCAGTGCTACCCCGGACAGGGATAGCAATCAGCCCCAGCATTTT. Translation gives CSATPDRDSNQPQHF.

CDR3 nucleotide sequence: TGTGCCAGCAGGATACAAACGAACACTGAAGCTTTCTTT. It is translated as CASRIQTNTEAFF. This chain joins TRBV27 and TRBJ1-1; D is unclear. Per germline, CDR1 MNHEY and CDR2 SMNVEV (reference sequence). The CDR3 extends over 13 amino acids. Trimming removed 6 bases from V and 1 base from J, with 9 bases in between.

This rearrangement joins TRBV7-8 to TRBJ2-3; 14 bases match TRBD2. Germline V lookup: CDR1 SGHVS, CDR2 FQNEAQ. V gave up 5 bases and J gave up 0 bases; unmatched junction bases: 10. The CDR3 is made up of 19 amino acids. The CDR3 nucleotides are TGTGCCAGCAGCCCTAGACCCGGGACTAGCGGGAGTAGCACAGATACGCAGTATTTT. Translating gives CASSPRPGTSGSSTDTQYF.

The chain joins TRBV24-1 to TRBJ1-5; maybe TRBD1 (5 bases). This CDR3 is built from 14 residues. Trimming took 5 bases from V and 9 from J, leaving 16 bases between them. The germline gives CDR1 KGHDR, CDR2 SFDVKD. CDR3 bases: TGTGCCACCAGTGCCCAGGGCCTAGGTTGGCCCCAGCATTTT. As protein: CATSAQGLGWPQHF.

This clonotype has only a few counts. This rearrangement joins TRBV27 to TRBJ2-2, with D possibly matching TRBD1 (6 bases). CDR1 MNHEY and CDR2 SMNVEV come from the germline V gene (reference sequence). Trimming took off 6 bases at V and 2 bases at J, with 13 bases between the two ends. The CDR3 is 15 residues long. CDR3 coding DNA: TGTGCCAGCAGGGGGTGGACAGTTAACACCGGGGAGCTGTTTTTT. It encodes CASRGWTVNTGELFF.

A few counts support this clonotype. V gene TRBV18 combines with J gene TRBJ2-7, with D unclear. Trimming took 4 bases from V and 0 from J, leaving 13 bases between them. Per the germline V gene, CDR1 is KGHSH and CDR2 is LQKENI. This CDR3 is 15 amino acids long. The CDR3 sequence: CASSLQFSPSYEQYF. CDR3 nucleotide sequence: TGTGCCAGCTCACTTCAGTTTAGCCCCTCCTACGAGCAGTACTTC.

The table lists this clonotype with many counts. The CDR3 DNA is TGCGCCAGCAGTCCAGGCCAGAACACTGAAGCTTTCTTT. This translates into CASSPGQNTEAFF. V usage is TRBV5-1 and J usage is TRBJ1-1; no clear D. The V end lost 5 bases, the J end lost 1 base, and 9 bases lay between the germline ends. Germline V gene sequence: CDR1 SGHRS, CDR2 YFSETQ. This CDR3 is built from 13 residues.

This clonotype has more than one count but fewer than ten. The J gene is TRBJ1-1, the V gene TRBV5-1; the D gene is possibly TRBD1 (6 bases). Trimming removed 0 bases at V and 0 bases at J, with 9 bases between. The germline CDR1 and CDR2 sequences are SGHRS and YFSETQ. The CDR3 is 15 residues long. CDR3 region: CASSLVGQMNTEAFF. The CDR3 bases are TGCGCCAGCAGCTTGGTAGGACAGATGAACACTGAAGCTTTCTTT.

This clonotype was seen more than once but under ten times. The chain employs TRBV7-8 and TRBJ1-1; TRBD1 aligns across 7 bases. Germline loops: CDR1 SGHVS, CDR2 FQNEAQ. The CDR3 spans 14 residues. Trimming took 1 base from V and 3 from J; bases not matched to a gene: 2. The CDR3 protein is CASSLGDSDTEAFF. CDR3 DNA: TGTGCCAGCAGCTTAGGGGACAGCGACACTGAAGCTTTCTTT.

The chain has TRBV10-3 and TRBJ1-6; D is ambiguous. The V end lost 7 bases, the J end lost 8 bases, and 12 bases lay between the germline ends. CDR3 length equals 13 residues. CDR1 and CDR2 from the germline V gene are ENHRY and SYGVKD. CDR3 in DNA: TGTGCCATCAACCCAACAGCGGATTCACCCCTCCACTTT. Protein: CAINPTADSPLHF.

The chain joins TRBV5-1 to TRBJ2-1; D is unresolved. The CDR3 length is 14 residues. From germline, CDR1 is SGHRS and CDR2 YFSETQ. Trimming took off 0 bases at V and 6 bases at J, with 10 bases between the two ends. CDR3 DNA: TGCGCCAGCAGCTTGGTCTGGATACGCAATGAGCAGTTCTTC. Its translation is CASSLVWIRNEQFF.

This chain joins TRBV4-3 and TRBJ2-2, with D uncertain. Trimming took 1 base from V and 1 from J, leaving 10 bases between them. The CDR3 has 16 residues. The germline gives CDR1 LGHNA, CDR2 YSLEER. Here the CDR3 DNA reads TGCGCCAGCAGCCAAGTCGCTGAGTTGAACACCGGGGAGCTGTTTTTT. It yields the protein CASSQVAELNTGELFF.

There are many counts of this clonotype. The rearrangement uses TRBV28 and TRBJ1-2, with D perhaps TRBD1 (6 bases). The CDR3 extends over 15 amino acids. Germline CDR1 MDHEN, CDR2 SYDVKM. Trimming removed 5 bases from V and 4 bases from J, with 17 bases in between. The DNA of the CDR3 is TGTGCCAGCAGTATGGCAGGGGCGAGTGGCTATGGCTACACCTTC. This encodes CASSMAGASGYGYTF.

This CDR3 reads CASSARPLEGGYNEQFF. CDR3 sequence (DNA): TGTGCCAGCAGTGCGCGCCCCTTAGAGGGAGGCTACAATGAGCAGTTCTTC. The chain recombines TRBV27 with TRBJ2-1; D is possibly TRBD2 (6 bases). With 5 bases removed from V and 3 bases from J, the gap between germline ends came to 20 bases. CDR1 and CDR2 from the germline V gene are MNHEY and SMNVEV (reference sequence). This CDR3 is 17 amino acids long.

The J gene is TRBJ2-5, the V gene TRBV9; 10 positions match TRBD2. CDR3 length: 15 amino acids. Germline CDR1 reads SGDLS; CDR2 reads YYNGEE. The V segment lost 3 bases and the J segment 3 bases; nucleotides outside the gene matches: 5. CDR3 in DNA: TGTGCCAGCAGCGCTCGCGGACTAGCGGAAGAGACCCAGTACTTC. This translates into CASSARGLAEETQYF. Looking up the rest from reference TRBV9 and TRBJ2-5 gives the full variable domain: DSGVTQTPKHLITATGQRVTLRCSPRSGDLSVYWYQQSLDQGLQFLIQYYNGEERAKGNILERFSAQQFPDLHSELNLSSLELGDSALYFCASSARGLAEETQYFGPGTRLLVL.

This clonotype was picked up many times. This chain uses TRBV20-1 with TRBJ2-5, with 9 bases that match TRBD1. The junction had 11 bases not matched to a gene; V was cut back by 3 bases and J by 3 bases. The CDR3 covers 16 residues. The germline gives CDR1 DFQATT, CDR2 SNEGSKA (reference sequence). CDR3 sequence: CSASSFRDRVKETQYF. The CDR3 nucleotides are TGCAGTGCTAGTTCTTTCCGGGACAGGGTTAAAGAGACCCAGTACTTC.